The sequence of this T cell receptor beta chain was determined in a study of shared clonotypes between healthy human individuals. Data came from immunoSEQ multiplex PCR; TCRdb stores just in-frame clones and leaves some out. The table records roughly 520,000 clones, about 96% of them present only once. Trimming shortened V by 6 bases and J by 4 bases, and 36 bases separated the two germline ends. The CDR3 totals 21 residues. The germline V gene encodes CDR1 MDHEN and CDR2 SYDVKM. The genes are TRBV28 and TRBJ1-1; tentative D call: TRBD1 (6 bases). This TCR came from a woman in her twenties or thirties in good health. The sequencing sample was made of naive CD4+ T cells sorted from blood. Subset indicated: CD45RA+ positively selected. The CDR3 nucleotides read TGTGCCAGCAGAAGGGCTACCTTTGGGACACCCTTTTACCCTAGGACCACTGAAGCTTTCTTT. Protein sequence: CASRRATFGTPFYPRTTEAFF.